Presented here are 8 T cell receptor beta chains from one specimen sequenced in a study of breast tumors, draining lymph nodes, adjacent tissues. TCRdb re-called the multiplex PCR reads through MiXCR, storing one row per CDR3 protein. Counted here are 250,000 or so distinct CDR3 sequences, around 30% occurring once; the ten biggest clones make up under 1.2%. The lymph nodes were axillary draining lymph nodes from breast cancer patients. The material sequenced was axillary lymph node tissue. These receptors were collected from a female donor with breast cancer. Some clones in this sample may be carry-over from other donors' samples.

V is TRBV11-3 and J is TRBJ2-7, with D hard to call. Trimming cost V 1 base and J 3 bases, with 7 bases left between them. CDR1 and CDR2 from the germline V gene are SGHNT and YENEEA. CDR3 length: 13 residues. For the CDR3, the DNA is TGTGCCAGCAGCTTAGGAAGTTTCTACGAGCAGTACTTC. It translates to CASSLGSFYEQYF. The whole variable domain, filled in from reference TRBV11-3 and TRBJ2-7, reads EAGVVQSPRYKIIEKKQPVAFWCNPISGHNTLYWYLQNLGQGPELLIRYENEEAVDDSQLPKDRFSAERLKGVDSTLKIQPAELGDSAVYLCASSLGSFYEQYFGPGTRLTVT.

This chain uses TRBV2 with TRBJ2-2; a weak D match, TRBD2 (6 bases). Germline CDR1 reads SNHLY; CDR2 reads FYNNEI. CDR3 length: 14 amino acids. The V end lost 6 bases, the J end lost 8 bases, and 16 bases lay between the germline ends. CDR3 protein: CASSPSVPTGELFF. The DNA of the CDR3 is TGTGCCAGCAGCCCTAGCGTGCCAACAGGGGAGCTGTTTTTT.

Ten or more counts support this clonotype. The chain uses TRBV19 and TRBJ2-5, with D possibly TRBD2 on 7 matching bases. The CDR3 loop spans 14 amino acids. The germline V and J ends were trimmed by 1 base and 5 bases, with 11 bases remaining between them. CDR1 LNHDA and CDR2 SQIVND come from the germline V gene (reference sequence). The CDR3 coding sequence is TGTGCCAGTAGTATAGGGGGGGGCACGGAGACCCAGTACTTC. This encodes CASSIGGGTETQYF.

CDR3 protein: CASRGSSYNEQYF. In nucleotides, the CDR3 is TGTGCCAGTAGAGGGAGCTCCTACAATGAGCAGTATTTT. This chain connects TRBV19 to TRBJ2-3, with D possibly being TRBD2 (5 bases). Between the trimmed V and J ends, which lost 6 bases and 11 bases, there was a span of 18 bases. Germline CDR1 is LNHDA and CDR2 is SQIVND (reference sequence). CDR3 size: 13 residues.

This clonotype has a count of ten or more. The chain couples TRBV29-1 to TRBJ2-2, with TRBD2 matching 11 bases. This CDR3 contains 18 residues. Trimming at V came to 8 bases and at J to 2 bases, leaving 16 bases not matched to a gene. CDR1 SQVTM and CDR2 ANQGSEA come from the germline V gene. Here the CDR3 reads CSPPLAVAGGQNTGELFF. The CDR3 DNA reads TGCAGCCCCCCTCTGGCGGTAGCGGGAGGGCAAAACACCGGGGAGCTGTTTTTT.

The sample holds one count of this clonotype. A much larger clone is a single base away; this may be a read error. The chain links TRBV7-3 to TRBJ2-5; 7 positions agree with TRBD2. The CDR3 has 15 amino acids. From germline, CDR1 is SGHTA and CDR2 FQGTGA. CDR3 in DNA: TGCGCCAGCAGCACGAAAGGACTAGTCTACAATGAGCAGTACTTC. The encoded protein is CASSTKGLVYNEQYF. The entire variable domain, with the rest obtained from reference TRBV7-3 and TRBJ2-5, is as follows: GAGVSQTPSNKVTEKGKYVELRCDPISGHTALYWYRQSLGQGPEFLIYFQGTGAADDSGLPNDRFFAVRPEGSVSTLKIQRTERGDSAVYLCASSTKGLVYNEQYFGPGTRLLVL.

CDR3 amino acids: CASSSGAQNIQYF. Written as DNA, the CDR3 is TGCGCCAGCAGCTCAGGGGCCCAAAACATTCAGTACTTC. The chain couples TRBV5-1 to TRBJ2-4; TRBD1 might be the D (6 bases). CDR1 and CDR2 (germline): SGHRS, YFSETQ. The CDR3 runs to 13 residues. V lost 3 bases and J lost 5, with 9 bases in between.

This clonotype was seen at least ten times. The V gene is TRBV5-1, the J gene TRBJ2-7, with D unclear. Germline V gives CDR1 SGHRS, CDR2 YFSETQ. The CDR3 totals 11 residues. The V gene lost 6 bases and the J gene lost 1 base, with 5 bases spanning the gap. The CDR3 loop reads CASIVSYEQYF. CDR3 bases: TGCGCCAGCATAGTGTCCTACGAGCAGTACTTC.